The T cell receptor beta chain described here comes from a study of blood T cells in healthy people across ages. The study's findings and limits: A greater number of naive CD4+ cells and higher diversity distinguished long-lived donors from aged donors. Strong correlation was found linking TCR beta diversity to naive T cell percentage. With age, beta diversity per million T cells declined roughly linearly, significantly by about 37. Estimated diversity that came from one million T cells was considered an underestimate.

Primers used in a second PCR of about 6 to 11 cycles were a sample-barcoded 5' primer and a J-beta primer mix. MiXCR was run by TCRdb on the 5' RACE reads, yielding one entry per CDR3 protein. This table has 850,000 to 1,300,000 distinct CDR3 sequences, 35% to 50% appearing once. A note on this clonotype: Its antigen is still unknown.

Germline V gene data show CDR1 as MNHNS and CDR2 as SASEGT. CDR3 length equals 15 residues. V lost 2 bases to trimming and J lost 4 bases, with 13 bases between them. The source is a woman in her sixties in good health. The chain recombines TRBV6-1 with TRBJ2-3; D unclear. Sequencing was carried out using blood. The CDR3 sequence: CASSERWALADTQYF. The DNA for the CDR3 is TGTGCCAGCAGTGAACGCTGGGCGTTAGCAGATACGCAGTATTTT.